The 18 T cell receptor beta chains reported below all come from one sample, sequenced in a study of cytomegalovirus exposure and HLA in healthy donors. PCR used 60 Vbeta primers and 13 Jbeta primers. Libraries were prepared by immunoSEQ multiplex PCR; TCRdb keeps only in-frame clonotypes and omits some of them. The table includes roughly 200,000 clones, roughly 81% detected once. Specimen: PBMCs. Every receptor here comes from a woman in her twenties or thirties in good health and CMV-seropositive.

This clone was detected a few times. This rearrangement joins TRBV19 to TRBJ1-4; possible D gene TRBD1, 6 bases. V lost 3 bases and J lost 15, with 11 bases in between. CDR1 is LNHDA and CDR2 is SQIVND in the germline V gene (reference sequence). This CDR3 has 11 residues. The DNA of the CDR3 is TGTGCCAGTAGTATGCGGACAGAGTTGTTTTTT. This encodes CASSMRTELFF.

This chain connects TRBV10-3 to TRBJ2-5; 11 nucleotides agree with TRBD2. The DNA end is more similar to TRBJ2-7, so the J call may be wrong. CDR1 and CDR2 from the germline V gene are ENHRY and SYGVKD. The CDR3 runs to 14 residues. DNA of the CDR3: TGTGCCATCAGCGTAGCGGGGGGGCCCTACGAGCAGTACTTC. Amino acids: CAISVAGGPYEQYF.

The chain has TRBV5-1 and TRBJ1-2; D remains unclear. V was cut by 4 bases and J by 4 bases, with 8 bases left in between. Germline loops: CDR1 SGHRS, CDR2 YFSETQ. The CDR3 length is 12 residues. CDR3: CASSPGLYGYTF. The CDR3 DNA is TGCGCCAGCAGCCCTGGACTCTATGGCTACACCTTC.

The chain combines TRBV29-1 with TRBJ2-5; a weak D match, TRBD2 (6 bases). The J call may be in error: the DNA end matches TRBJ2-7 better. The CDR3 is 11 amino acids. Germline V gives CDR1 SQVTM, CDR2 ANQGSEA. The CDR3 is CSGGDFGEQYF. The CDR3 DNA is TGCAGTGGCGGGGATTTCGGCGAGCAGTACTTC.

This chain uses TRBV7-2 with TRBJ1-5; 10 positions match TRBD1. The CDR3 runs to 14 residues. Germline V CDR1 and CDR2: SGHTA, FQGNSA. V was clipped by 4 bases and J by 7 bases; unmatched bases: 4. In nucleotides, the CDR3 is TGTGCCAGCAGCTCGCGACAGGGGGCCCAGCCCCAGCATTTT. Protein sequence: CASSSRQGAQPQHF.

The rearrangement joins TRBV27 to TRBJ2-5, with TRBD2 as a possible D gene (6 bases). This CDR3 spans 14 amino acids. Trimming stripped 8 bases from V and 2 bases from J, with 15 bases between. The germline V gene has CDR1 MNHEY and CDR2 SMNVEV (reference sequence). This chain's CDR3 is CASVVVAGQETQYF. The CDR3 coding sequence is TGTGCCAGCGTGGTAGTGGCGGGGCAAGAGACCCAGTACTTC.

The V call is TRBV7-7, the J call TRBJ2-7, with D tentatively TRBD2 (6 bases). The CDR3 loop spans 15 amino acids. Per the germline V gene, CDR1 is SSHAT and CDR2 is FNYEAQ (reference sequence). The germline V and J ends were trimmed by 5 bases and 9 bases, with 23 bases remaining between them. CDR3 sequence reads: CASSPEGHGSFVQYF. CDR3 nucleotides: TGTGCCAGCAGCCCAGAGGGCCACGGGAGTTTTGTGCAGTACTTC.

The chain employs TRBV11-2 and TRBJ2-1; 7 nucleotides align to TRBD2. Germline V gene sequence: CDR1 SGHAT, CDR2 FQNNGV. The CDR3 is made up of 16 amino acids. V was pared by 5 bases and J by 2 bases, with 9 bases of the junction left unmatched. This CDR3 is CASSAVSSGTYNEQFF. The CDR3 DNA is TGTGCCAGCAGCGCGGTTTCTAGCGGAACCTACAATGAGCAGTTCTTC.

J is TRBJ1-3 and V is TRBV28; TRBD1 might be the D (6 bases). Germline loops: CDR1 MDHEN, CDR2 SYDVKM. The CDR3 loop spans 15 amino acids. Between the trimmed V and J ends, which lost 6 bases and 4 bases, there was a span of 16 bases. The CDR3 region has the DNA TGTGCCAGCAGATACACAGGGTTGGTGGGAAACACCATATATTTT. Protein: CASRYTGLVGNTIYF.

The genes are TRBV28 and TRBJ2-3, with TRBD2 matching 7 bases. CDR3 length equals 15 residues. From germline, CDR1 is MDHEN and CDR2 SYDVKM. Losses at the gene ends were 6 bases for V and 4 bases for J; bases not matched to a gene: 10. The CDR3 DNA follows: TGTGCCAGCAGCACCCGGGGGGTCTACGCAGATACGCAGTATTTT. This gives the protein CASSTRGVYADTQYF.

This clone was observed once. The chain recombines TRBV28 with TRBJ1-2; the match to TRBD1 covers 10 bases. Germline CDR1 MDHEN, CDR2 SYDVKM. The ends lost 3 bases at V and 8 bases at J; junction bases unmatched: 9. This CDR3 is built from 15 residues. The CDR3 nucleotides read TGTGCCAGCAGTTTCCACGGACAGGGGGAGAGGGGCTACACCTTC. Translation: CASSFHGQGERGYTF.

This chain links TRBV5-8 with TRBJ1-2; 8 nucleotides match TRBD1. Trimming took 2 bases from V and 4 from J; bases not matched to a gene: 7. There are 15 residues in the CDR3. In germline, CDR1 is SGHTS, CDR2 YDEGEE. The DNA of the CDR3 is TGTGCCAGCAGCTTTTCCAGGGGGCGAGCCTATGGCTACACCTTC. Translating it yields CASSFSRGRAYGYTF.

Concerning this clone itself: The junction shows a germline mismatch at one end, possibly a read error. The J gene is TRBJ2-7, the V gene TRBV5-1; 11 nucleotides line up with TRBD2. The germline CDR1 and CDR2 sequences are SGHRS and YFSETQ. The CDR3 loop spans 15 amino acids. The CDR3, as DNA: TGCGCCAGCAGAACCGCCGGGACTAGCGGCTACAAGCAGTACTTC. This encodes CASRTAGTSGYKQYF.

The chain couples TRBV30 to TRBJ2-5; 8 bases match TRBD1. Trimming took 4 bases from V and 1 from J; bases not matched to a gene: 5. The CDR3 runs to 14 residues. Germline-derived CDR1 and CDR2 are GTSNPN and SVGIG (reference sequence). CDR3 amino acids: CAWTGDRPQETQYF. For the CDR3, the DNA is TGTGCCTGGACGGGGGACAGGCCCCAAGAGACCCAGTACTTC.

V and J are TRBV15 and TRBJ2-7; 8 nucleotides agree with TRBD2. J was trimmed by 6 bases and V by 0 bases; bases with no gene match: 16. The CDR3 runs 18 residues. Germline values: CDR1 LNHNV, CDR2 YYDKDF (reference sequence). The CDR3 here is CATSRERDASGPWTEQYF. CDR3 nucleotide sequence: TGTGCCACCAGCAGAGAGAGGGACGCTAGCGGGCCCTGGACCGAGCAGTACTTC.

The CDR3 bases are TGTGCCAGTAGTCCCTCCGGCACCGGGCAGCCCCAGCATTTT. This translates into CASSPSGTGQPQHF. The chain links TRBV19 to TRBJ1-5; D not certain. The CDR3 sequence is 14 residues long. Trimming cost V 5 bases and J 7 bases, with 15 bases left between them. Germline loops: CDR1 LNHDA, CDR2 SQIVND (reference sequence).

The J gene is TRBJ2-2, the V gene TRBV30; D might be TRBD1 (5 bases). CDR1 is GTSNPN and CDR2 is SVGIG in the germline V gene (reference sequence). Deletions cut 4 bases from V and 3 bases from J, with 15 bases between. This CDR3 comprises 15 residues. In DNA, the CDR3 is TGTGCCTGGACGGAAGGGGCAAGGGACACCGGGGAGCTGTTTTTT. Translating gives CAWTEGARDTGELFF.

The chain uses TRBV28 and TRBJ1-4; D uncertain. Germline loops: CDR1 MDHEN, CDR2 SYDVKM. V shed 7 bases and J shed 0 bases, with 9 bases lying between them. The CDR3 is 14 residues long. DNA of the CDR3: TGTGCCAGCACCGTTTATGCAACTAATGAAAAACTGTTTTTT. Protein sequence: CASTVYATNEKLFF.